These T cell receptor beta chains were read from a single sample in a study of shared clonotypes between healthy human individuals. Some clones are missing from TCRdb's copy, which holds only in-frame ones; the method was immunoSEQ multiplex PCR. The sample includes about 580,000 clones, 95% to 98% of them seen just once. Sequencing input: naive CD8+ T cells sorted from blood. The receptors stem from a man aged 25 to 40 in good health. Each CDR3 is given with its conserved first and last residue. D genes are given only for firm matches. Not all rows give a size; the values are once, few, many and, for expanded clones, a class.

once	TRBD1	14	TRBV4-1	TRBJ1-1	TGCGCCAGCAGCCAAGTGGGGACAGGAGCGCGAGCTTTCTTT	CASSQVGTGARAFF
-	TRBD1	13	TRBV7-9	TRBJ1-5	TGTGCCAGCAGCCCACAGGGGCCCCAGCCCCAGCATTTT	CASSPQGPQPQHF
-	TRBD2	14	TRBV5-1	TRBJ2-1	TGCGCCAGCAGCCTAGCGGGAGCCCACAATGAGCAGTTCTTC	CASSLAGAHNEQFF
-	-	15	TRBV5-1	TRBJ2-1	TGCGCCAGCAGCTGGATGACAGGCTCCTACAATGAGCAGTTCTTC	CASSWMTGSYNEQFF
-	-	14	TRBV7-8	TRBJ1-1	TGTGCCAGCACCCACTCCACCCCGGCGGGGGAAGCTTTCTTT	CASTHSTPAGEAFF
-	-	12	TRBV7-9	TRBJ2-3	TGTGCCAGCAGCCGTGGGCCTAGCCCGCAGTATTTT	CASSRGPSPQYF
-	-	12	TRBV7-9	TRBJ2-1	TGTGCCAGCAGCTTATCAGGGGCTGAGCAGTTCTTC	CASSLSGAEQFF
-	TRBD1	15	TRBV19	TRBJ1-5	TGTGCCAGTATGACAGGGTTGGTAAGCAATCAGCCCCAGCATTTT	CASMTGLVSNQPQHF
-	-	15	TRBV7-9	TRBJ2-6	TGTGCCAATCCGGGCCACGGGATTGAGGCCAACGTCCTGACTTTC	CANPGHGIEANVLTF
-	-	15	TRBV7-9	TRBJ2-7	TGTGCCAGCAGCTTAGTTGTCGGCACTCCCTACGAGCAGTACTTC	CASSLVVGTPYEQYF
-	-	14	TRBV4-1	TRBJ1-2	TGCGCCAGCAGCCAAGGGCAGAGTAACTATGGCTACACCTTC	CASSQGQSNYGYTF
-	-	13	TRBV10-3	TRBJ2-2	TGTGCCATCAGTGAGCGGAACACCGGGGAGCTGTTTTTT	CAISERNTGELFF
-	TRBD1	15	TRBV5-1	TRBJ1-1	TGCGCCAGCAGCTTTAGGACAGGGGAAGGCACTGAAGCTTTCTTT	CASSFRTGEGTEAFF
-	-	12	TRBV27	TRBJ2-7	TGTGCCAGCTCTCGGGGCCCCTACGAGCAGTACTTC	CASSRGPYEQYF
once	TRBD1	16	TRBV7-8	TRBJ2-4	TGTGCCAGCAGCTCCGGACAGGGGCTAGCCAAAAACATTCAGTACTTC	CASSSGQGLAKNIQYF
-	TRBD2	14	TRBV7-9	TRBJ2-1	TGTGCCAGCAGCTTGGGGACTAGCGTATATGAGCAGTTCTTC	CASSLGTSVYEQFF
-	TRBD2	13	TRBV7-6	TRBJ2-7	TGTGCCAGCAGCTTATCTTCGGGAGGCGAGCAGTACTTC	CASSLSSGGEQYF
few	-	12	TRBV29-1	TRBJ2-5	TGCACCGGTATCTCGGGAGAAGAGACCCAGTACTTC	CTGISGEETQYF
-	-	10	TRBV27	TRBJ1-1	TGTGCCAGCGGTAATAGAGAAGCTTTCTTT	CASGNREAFF
once	-	13	TRBV5-6	TRBJ1-1	TGTGCCAGCAGCGGGACGGAGAACACTGAAGCTTTCTTT	CASSGTENTEAFF
-	TRBD1	14	TRBV9	TRBJ1-1	TGTGCCAGCAGCGTGACAGGGGTGAACACTGAAGCTTTCTTT	CASSVTGVNTEAFF
-	-	12	TRBV4-1	TRBJ2-7	TGCGCCAGCAGCCAATCGGGCTACGAGCAGTACTTC	CASSQSGYEQYF
-	TRBD1	14	TRBV27	TRBJ2-1	TGTGCCAGCAGTCAAGACAGGGCCTACAATGAGCAGTTCTTC	CASSQDRAYNEQFF
-	TRBD1	12	TRBV2	TRBJ2-7	TGTGCCAGCTTGGGACAGGGTTACGAGCAGTACTTC	CASLGQGYEQYF
-	-	13	TRBV7-6	TRBJ2-7	TGTGCCAGCAGCTTAAGAGGGCTCGACGAGCAGTACTTC	CASSLRGLDEQYF
-	TRBD2	16	TRBV7-9	TRBJ2-2	TGTGCCAGCAGCCCAAGGACTAGCGGGAATGTCGGGGAGCTGTTTTTT	CASSPRTSGNVGELFF
-	-	15	TRBV11-2	TRBJ1-1	TGTGCCAGCAGCTCACCCGAGGGGCCGAACACTGAAGCTTTCTTT	CASSSPEGPNTEAFF
-	TRBD1	16	TRBV15	TRBJ2-3	TGTGCCACCAGCAGAGGACAGGGCGAAAGCACAGATACGCAGTATTTT	CATSRGQGESTDTQYF